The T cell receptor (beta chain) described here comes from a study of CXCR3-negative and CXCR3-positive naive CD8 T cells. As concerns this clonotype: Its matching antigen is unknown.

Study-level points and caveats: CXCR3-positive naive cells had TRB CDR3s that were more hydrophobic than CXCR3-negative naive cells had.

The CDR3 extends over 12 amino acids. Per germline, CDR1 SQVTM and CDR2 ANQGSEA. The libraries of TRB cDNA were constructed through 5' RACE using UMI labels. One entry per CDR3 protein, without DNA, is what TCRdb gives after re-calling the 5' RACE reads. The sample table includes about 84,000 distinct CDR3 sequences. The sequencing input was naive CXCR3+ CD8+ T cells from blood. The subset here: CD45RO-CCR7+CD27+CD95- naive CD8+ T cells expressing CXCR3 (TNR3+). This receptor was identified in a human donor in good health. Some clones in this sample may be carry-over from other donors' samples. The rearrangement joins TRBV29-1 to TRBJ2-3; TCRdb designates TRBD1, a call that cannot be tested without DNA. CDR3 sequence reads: CSVRGSTDTQYF.